The source of this T cell receptor beta chain is a study of spatial heterogeneity in lung cancer. The J segment lost 5 bases and the V segment lost 0 bases, leaving 4 bases of the junction unmatched. There are 16 residues in the CDR3. Germline lookup yields CDR1 SNHLY and CDR2 FYNNEI. As to time point: sample taken at primary tumor resection. TCRdb re-called the 5' RACE reads with MiXCR, one entry per CDR3 protein. The sample comprises 40,000 to 45,000 distinct CDR3 sequences, about 13% of which are singletons, and 50% to 65% rests with the top ten. The sequences come from PBMCs, collected at surgery. This receptor was identified in a male donor with early-stage non-small cell lung cancer. This chain connects TRBV2 to TRBJ2-1, with 10 bases that match TRBD1. CDR3: CASSEARGTGDNEQFF. The CDR3 DNA reads TGTGCCAGCAGTGAAGCGCGCGGGACAGGGGACAATGAGCAGTTCTTC.